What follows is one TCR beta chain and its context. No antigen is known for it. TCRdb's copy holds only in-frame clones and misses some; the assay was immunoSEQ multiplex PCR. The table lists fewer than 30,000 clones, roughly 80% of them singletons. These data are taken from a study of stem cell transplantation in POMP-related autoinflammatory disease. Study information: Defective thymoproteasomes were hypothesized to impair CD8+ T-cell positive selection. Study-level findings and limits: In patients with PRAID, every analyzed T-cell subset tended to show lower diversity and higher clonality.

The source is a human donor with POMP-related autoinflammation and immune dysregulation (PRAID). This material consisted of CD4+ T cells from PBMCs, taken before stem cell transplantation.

CDR3 DNA sequence: TGCGCCAGCAGTGAGTCTCAGTTTGGGGGGACAGGGTTTCTCGAGCAGTACTTC. Translation: CASSESQFGGTGFLEQYF. This rearrangement joins TRBV10-2 to TRBJ2-7; 9 positions agree with TRBD1. The CDR3 contains 18 residues. The germline CDR1 and CDR2 sequences are WSHSY and SAAADI. Trimming took 0 bases from V and 6 from J; bases not matched to a gene: 15.